Each of the 25 T cell receptor beta chains below was sequenced from the same sample in a study of shared clonotypes between healthy human individuals. Clones were sequenced by immunoSEQ multiplex PCR, and TCRdb holds only the in-frame ones, with some missing. The sample contains approximately 530,000 clones, around 96% of which appear only once. Input material: naive CD4+ T cells sorted from blood. Stated subset: CD45RA+ positively selected. These receptor sequences come from a woman in her 30s in good health.

This chain connects TRBV6-5 to TRBJ2-5, with D perhaps assigned TRBD1 or TRBD2 (5 bases each). Deletions cut 0 bases from V and 5 bases from J, with 7 bases between. Germline V gene sequence: CDR1 MNHEY, CDR2 SVGAGI. The length of the CDR3 is 13 residues. CDR3 nucleotides: TGTGCCAGCAGTTACTCCAGGGAGGAGACCCAGTACTTC. Translation: CASSYSREETQYF.

This clone was detected only a few times. The chain uses TRBV10-1 and TRBJ2-1, with a tentative D call TRBD1 (6 bases). The germline V gene encodes CDR1 WNHNN and CDR2 SYGVQD (reference sequence). The CDR3 is made up of 13 amino acids. Trimming took off 8 bases at V and 5 bases at J, with 13 bases between the two ends. CDR3 bases: TGCGCCAGCGGCGGACAGTCCGACAATGAGCAGTTCTTC. This codes for CASGGQSDNEQFF.

This clone came up once. J is TRBJ2-7 and V is TRBV2; D uncertain. V dropped 0 bases and J dropped 9 bases, with 6 bases sitting between them. The CDR3 contains 11 residues. Germline V CDR1 and CDR2: SNHLY, FYNNEI. CDR3 coding DNA: TGTGCCAGCAGTGAAGCACCCAGGCAGTACTTC. Protein sequence: CASSEAPRQYF.

This chain uses TRBV2 with TRBJ2-7, with 9 bases matching TRBD2. Trimming took 2 bases from V and 5 from J; bases not matched to a gene: 13. The CDR3 length is 17 residues. Germline CDR1 SNHLY, CDR2 FYNNEI. The CDR3 loop is CASSERLAGVRENEQYF. Here the CDR3 DNA reads TGTGCCAGCAGTGAAAGGTTAGCGGGAGTCAGAGAGAACGAGCAGTACTTC. The full variable domain, rest sourced from reference TRBV2 and TRBJ2-7, is EPEVTQTPSHQVTQMGQEVILRCVPISNHLYFYWYRQILGQKVEFLVSFYNNEISEKSEIFDDQFSVERPDGSNFTLKIRSTKLEDSAMYFCASSERLAGVRENEQYFGPGTRLTVT.

The chain couples TRBV11-2 to TRBJ2-5; D remains unclear. CDR3 length equals 11 residues. V was trimmed by 5 bases and J by 8 bases, leaving 9 bases between them. Germline loops: CDR1 SGHAT, CDR2 FQNNGV. The CDR3 DNA sequence: TGTGCCAGCAGCCCTGACGTCACCCAGTACTTC. Translated, it gives CASSPDVTQYF.

The gene calls are TRBV6-6 and TRBJ2-5, with D possibly matching TRBD2 (5 bases). Germline values: CDR1 MNHNY, CDR2 SVGAGI (reference sequence). This CDR3 contains 11 residues. Trimming removed 7 bases at V and 5 bases at J, with 8 bases between. Here the CDR3 DNA reads TGTGCCAGCAAAGGCGGGGAGACCCAGTACTTC. It encodes CASKGGETQYF.

The rearrangement links TRBV4-1 to TRBJ2-5; D is unresolved. The CDR3 runs to 15 residues. V lost 1 base to trimming and J lost 5 bases, with 14 bases between them. Germline lookup yields CDR1 MGHRA and CDR2 YSYEKL. The CDR3 DNA sequence: TGCGCCAGCAGCCAAGGGGGTACCTCTGGGGAGACCCAGTACTTC. Residues: CASSQGGTSGETQYF.

This clone is a singleton in its sample. Other DNA sequences of this sample code for an identical CDR3. The rearrangement joins TRBV5-1 to TRBJ1-2; the match to TRBD1 covers 8 bases. The germline CDR1 and CDR2 sequences are SGHRS and YFSETQ. The V segment lost 0 bases and the J segment 7 bases; nucleotides outside the gene matches: 5. CDR3 length equals 14 residues. CDR3 in amino acids: CASSLDGQGGGYTF. The DNA of the CDR3 is TGCGCCAGCAGCTTGGATGGACAGGGTGGTGGCTACACCTTC. Looking up the rest from reference TRBV5-1 and TRBJ1-2 gives the full variable domain: KAGVTQTPRYLIKTRGQQVTLSCSPISGHRSVSWYQQTPGQGLQFLFEYFSETQRNKGNFPGRFSGRQFSNSRSEMNVSTLELGDSALYLCASSLDGQGGGYTFGSGTRLTVV.

The gene calls are TRBV4-1 and TRBJ2-5; no clear D. The end of the DNA fits TRBJ2-7 better, so the J call may be wrong. The CDR3 sequence is 13 residues long. Germline assignment: CDR1 MGHRA and CDR2 YSYEKL. The CDR3 region is CASSPVNNYEQYF. CDR3 DNA: TGCGCCAGCAGCCCGGTCAACAACTACGAGCAGTACTTC.

Here the CDR3 DNA reads TGTGCCAGCAGCCCTCAGGAGTCAGGACAGCCCCAGCATTTT. Translating gives CASSPQESGQPQHF. V gene TRBV9 combines with J gene TRBJ1-5; no reliable D call. This CDR3 spans 14 amino acids. The germline V gene encodes CDR1 SGDLS and CDR2 YYNGEE. V gave up 4 bases and J gave up 7 bases, with 15 bases separating them.

This chain connects TRBV27 to TRBJ1-3, with 8 nucleotides matching TRBD1. The CDR3 covers 14 residues. V was pared by 5 bases and J by 2 bases, with 2 bases of the junction left unmatched. CDR1 and CDR2 (germline): MNHEY, SMNVEV (reference sequence). Here the CDR3 DNA reads TGTGCCAGCAGTCTGACAGGGGCTGGAAACACCATATATTTT. It specifies CASSLTGAGNTIYF.

This chain joins TRBV7-8 and TRBJ2-5; D possibly corresponds to TRBD2 (5 bases). V lost 11 bases and J 4 bases, leaving 11 bases between the germline ends. Germline lookup yields CDR1 SGHVS and CDR2 FQNEAQ. The CDR3 is 11 residues long. CDR3 DNA sequence: TGTGCCGGCGGGCAGCCAGAGACCCAGTACTTC. This gives the protein CAGGQPETQYF.

Here the CDR3 reads CASSLLAGGPRDNEQFF. CDR3 sequence (DNA): TGTGCCAGCAGTCTACTAGCGGGAGGGCCCAGAGACAATGAGCAGTTCTTC. The chain employs TRBV27 and TRBJ2-1; 13 bases agree with TRBD2. CDR3 length: 17 amino acids. Germline CDR1 and CDR2: MNHEY and SMNVEV (reference sequence). V shed 5 bases and J 5 bases; nucleotides not matched to a gene: 9.

This chain uses TRBV7-7 with TRBJ2-5; tentatively, D is TRBD1 or TRBD2 (5 bases each). Trimming removed 4 bases from V and 9 bases from J, with 18 bases in between. Germline values: CDR1 SSHAT, CDR2 FNYEAQ (reference sequence). The CDR3 totals 14 residues. The CDR3 loop reads CASSSTGTPASQYF. As DNA, the CDR3 is TGTGCCAGCAGCTCCACCGGGACGCCCGCGTCCCAGTACTTC.

The rearrangement joins TRBV5-1 to TRBJ2-7, with TRBD2 identical over 12 bases. Germline V gene data show CDR1 as SGHRS and CDR2 as YFSETQ. Trimming cost V 3 bases and J 7 bases; bases outside gene matches: 5. The CDR3 runs to 14 residues. The CDR3 coding sequence is TGCGCCAGCAGCTCGGCTGGGACTAGCGGGGAGCAGTACTTC. Its translation is CASSSAGTSGEQYF.

This clone was detected only once. The rearrangement uses TRBV10-2 and TRBJ1-3; D ambiguous. In germline, CDR1 is WSHSY, CDR2 SAAADI. The CDR3 totals 14 residues. V dropped 5 bases and J dropped 2 bases, with 10 bases sitting between them. The CDR3 here is CASSSWLPGNTIYF. DNA of the CDR3: TGCGCCAGCAGTTCGTGGCTCCCTGGAAACACCATATATTTT.

The V gene is TRBV2, the J gene TRBJ2-5; the D is unclear. V lost 10 bases, J lost 1 base, and 13 bases lay in between. Germline CDR1 is SNHLY and CDR2 is FYNNEI. This CDR3 is 13 amino acids long. The CDR3 nucleotides read TGTGCCACACGAGAGTATCCCCAAGAGACCCAGTACTTC. Translated: CATREYPQETQYF.

The V call is TRBV5-1, the J call TRBJ2-6, with a tentative D call TRBD2 (6 bases). V lost 5 bases to trimming and J lost 1 base, with 7 bases between them. This CDR3 is built from 14 residues. The V gene's germline CDR1 is SGHRS and CDR2 YFSETQ. The CDR3 protein is CASREGSGANVLTF. CDR3 DNA sequence: TGCGCCAGCAGGGAGGGATCTGGGGCCAACGTCCTGACTTTC.

The genes are TRBV10-1 and TRBJ2-7; possibly TRBD2 for D (6 bases). Germline assignment: CDR1 WNHNN and CDR2 SYGVQD (reference sequence). This CDR3 region has 17 residues. Trimming removed 1 base at V and 0 bases at J, with 16 bases between. CDR3 sequence: CASSEFASAVYSYEQYF. Written as DNA, the CDR3 is TGCGCCAGCAGTGAGTTTGCTAGCGCCGTCTACTCCTACGAGCAGTACTTC.

This clone was recorded only once. CDR3 DNA: TGTGCCTGGCGACTAGCGGGAGCATCCCATGAGCAGTTCTTC. It codes for CAWRLAGASHEQFF. The gene calls are TRBV30 and TRBJ2-1; 12 positions match TRBD2. After removal of 5 bases from V and 8 bases from J, the junction contained 7 bases not matched to a gene. Per the germline V gene, CDR1 is GTSNPN and CDR2 is SVGIG (reference sequence). This CDR3 has 14 amino acids.

The V gene is TRBV2, the J gene TRBJ1-1; 7 bases are shared with TRBD1. Germline lookup yields CDR1 SNHLY and CDR2 FYNNEI. The CDR3 consists of 13 residues. The J segment lost 5 bases and the V segment lost 7 bases, leaving 7 bases of the junction unmatched. The CDR3 sequence: CASNRGGGTEAFF. As DNA, the CDR3 is TGTGCCAGCAACAGGGGAGGGGGGACTGAAGCTTTCTTT.

The rearrangement uses TRBV5-1 and TRBJ2-7; 7 nucleotides match TRBD2. With V trimmed by 0 bases and J by 5 bases, 8 bases remained unmatched. The V gene's germline CDR1 is SGHRS and CDR2 YFSETQ. This CDR3 contains 15 residues. CDR3 amino acids: CASSLAGGSPNEQYF. In DNA form, the CDR3 reads TGCGCCAGCAGCTTGGCCGGGGGGAGTCCCAACGAGCAGTACTTC.

This chain links TRBV27 with TRBJ1-1; the D gene is possibly TRBD1 (5 bases). The ends were cut back, 5 bases at V and 6 bases at J, with 10 bases in the middle. Germline CDR1 is MNHEY and CDR2 is SMNVEV (reference sequence). The CDR3 has 12 residues. The CDR3 protein is CASSPQGAEAFF. CDR3 sequence (DNA): TGTGCCAGCAGTCCGCAGGGCGCTGAAGCTTTCTTT.

The chain recombines TRBV18 with TRBJ1-1; D unclear. There are 14 residues in the CDR3. The V gene's germline CDR1 is KGHSH and CDR2 LQKENI. Trimming pared 3 bases from V and 0 bases from J, leaving 8 bases between. The CDR3 sequence: CASSPSGLNTEAFF. The CDR3 bases are TGTGCCAGCTCACCCTCCGGACTGAACACTGAAGCTTTCTTT.

As DNA, the CDR3 is TGCGCCAGCAGCTGGAATGGGGGTCACGATGGCTACACCTTC. As protein: CASSWNGGHDGYTF. V and J are TRBV5-1 and TRBJ1-2, with D perhaps TRBD1 (5 bases). Germline values: CDR1 SGHRS, CDR2 YFSETQ. Trimming took 3 bases from V and 6 from J, leaving 15 bases between them. There are 14 residues in the CDR3. The whole variable domain, filled in from reference TRBV5-1 and TRBJ1-2, reads KAGVTQTPRYLIKTRGQQVTLSCSPISGHRSVSWYQQTPGQGLQFLFEYFSETQRNKGNFPGRFSGRQFSNSRSEMNVSTLELGDSALYLCASSWNGGHDGYTFGSGTRLTVV.